The present T cell receptor (beta chain) was sequenced within a study of OX40 agonist ivuxolimab in advanced cancers. Study background: Ivuxolimab was administered intravenously to patients at 0.01 to 10 mg/kg every 2 weeks. Cohort: 80% to 90% men, mean age 60, aged roughly 20 to 79.

V lost 2 bases and J 5 bases, leaving 15 bases between the germline ends. The V gene's germline CDR1 is SEHNR and CDR2 FQNEAQ (reference sequence). The CDR3 sequence is 16 residues long. Only in-frame clones appear in the TCRdb table, and some are missing; sequencing was by immunoSEQ multiplex PCR. This table holds 75,000 to 95,000 clones, around 87% found once. On this clone: Its antigen remains unknown.

Overall study findings and caveats: Expanded clones tended on average to be more numerous among CD8+ T cells than CD4+.

This TCR was sampled from an adult with an advanced solid tumor such as melanoma, head and neck, liver or kidney cancer. The material sequenced was CD4+ or CD8+ T cells sorted from blood, taken in a trial of the OX40 agonist ivuxolimab. The J gene is TRBJ1-4, the V gene TRBV7-9; D is uncertain. CDR3 amino acids: CASSLSLGRGNEKLFF. The DNA for the CDR3 is TGTGCCAGCAGCTTATCTCTCGGGCGGGGAAATGAAAAACTGTTTTTT.